Below are 17 T cell receptor beta chains sequenced from a single sample in a study of regulatory T cells in long-lasting Graves disease. The time point denotes: newly diagnosed GD, antithyroid drugs for less than 3 months. Scientists built the TCR library using RNA that was extracted from PBMCs. Sequencing libraries for TCR beta were prepared with iRepertoire HTBI primers and Arm-PCR of CDR3 regions. TCRdb reprocessed the multiplex PCR reads via MiXCR and lists one record per CDR3 protein. The sample yields under 450,000 distinct CDR3 sequences, 12% seen once. This sample was shared with a second study, whose subject was T cells in Graves' hyperthyroidism and ophthalmopathy.

Specimen: peripheral blood mononuclear cells (PBMCs), collected at new diagnosis, from a patient treated with antithyroid drugs. Source of these receptors: a woman younger than 35 with Graves disease.

With respect to this clonotype: A read error is the likely source, as a far larger clone sits one nucleotide away. The chain links TRBV7-3 to TRBJ1-1, with D possibly matching TRBD1 (5 bases). CDR3 length: 16 amino acids. V lost 6 bases to trimming and J lost 4 bases, with 21 bases between them. Germline-derived CDR1 and CDR2 are SGHTA and FQGTGA. The CDR3, as DNA: TGTGCCAGCAGTCCTTACAGGCAGGGTGAGGGCACTGAAGCTTTCTTT. As protein: CASSPYRQGEGTEAFF.

The rearrangement links TRBV7-3 to TRBJ2-3; 8 positions agree with TRBD2. CDR1 and CDR2 (germline): SGHTA, FQGTGA. J gave up 2 bases and V 1 base, and 5 bases lay outside the gene matches. This CDR3 has 16 amino acids. Here the CDR3 reads CASSLNGGENTDTQYF. The DNA for the CDR3 is TGTGCCAGCAGCTTAAACGGGGGGGAGAACACAGATACGCAGTATTTT.

The table lists this clonotype with many counts. V gene TRBV6-5 combines with J gene TRBJ1-2, with 7 bases aligning to TRBD1. The CDR3 extends over 17 amino acids. Per the germline V gene, CDR1 is MNHEY and CDR2 is SVGAGI. V dropped 0 bases and J dropped 0; count of bases not matched to a gene: 7. CDR3 nucleotides: TGTGCCAGCAGTTACTCTGGCAGGGGGGAAACTAACTATGGCTACACCTTC. Translation gives CASSYSGRGETNYGYTF.

This clonotype occurred many times. The rearrangement joins TRBV28 to TRBJ2-7, with 7 bases identical to TRBD1. Germline V gene lookup returns CDR1 MDHEN and CDR2 SYDVKM. This CDR3 region has 15 residues. With 3 bases clipped from V and 2 bases from J, the junction kept 7 bases outside the gene matches. CDR3 bases: TGTGCCAGCAGTTTTGGACAGGAGCTCCCCTACGAGCAGTACTTC. Translated, it gives CASSFGQELPYEQYF.

This clonotype was detected ten times or more. This rearrangement joins TRBV29-1 to TRBJ2-7; 12 bases align to TRBD2. The V gene's germline CDR1 is SQVTM and CDR2 ANQGSEA. Trimming removed 4 bases from V and 7 bases from J; junction bases left unmatched: 2. This CDR3 is built from 12 residues. For the CDR3, the DNA is TGCAGCGTTGGACTAGCGGGGGAAGAGCAGTACTTC. It translates to CSVGLAGEEQYF.

This clonotype was counted ten times or more. The CDR3 coding sequence is TGTGCCAGCAGCTGGGGACAGGCAGATTCACCCCTCCACTTT. This sequence encodes CASSWGQADSPLHF. The chain employs TRBV7-9 and TRBJ1-6; TRBD1 matches at 8 bases. After removal of 4 bases from V and 8 bases from J, the junction contained 4 bases not matched to a gene. Germline V gene data show CDR1 as SEHNR and CDR2 as FQNEAQ (reference sequence). CDR3 length: 14 amino acids.

This clonotype was seen many times. The chain links TRBV10-3 to TRBJ2-1, with 7 bases matching TRBD2. V lost 2 bases and J lost 4; bases outside the gene matches: 8. There are 16 residues in the CDR3. CDR1 and CDR2 (germline): ENHRY, SYGVKD. The CDR3 nucleotides read TGTGCCATCAGTGAGACGCTAGCGGAGGTTTACAATGAGCAGTTCTTC. Translated, it gives CAISETLAEVYNEQFF.

With respect to this clonotype: This likely came from a read error, as a far larger clone is one base away. V is TRBV6-2 or TRBV6-3 and J is TRBJ1-1, with D unclear. Trimming shortened V by 6 bases and J by 1 base, and 6 bases separated the two germline ends. The CDR3 runs to 12 residues. Germline V CDR1 and CDR2: MNHEY, SVGEGT. This CDR3 reads CASSPANTEAFF. The DNA for the CDR3 is TGTGCCAGCAGCCCAGCGAACACTGAAGCTTTCTTT.

In its sample, this clonotype was seen many times. The V call is TRBV10-3, the J call TRBJ1-1; 8 bases map to TRBD1. Looked up from germline, CDR1 is ENHRY and CDR2 is SYGVKD. The V segment lost 5 bases and the J segment 1 base; nucleotides outside the gene matches: 3. The CDR3 runs 14 residues. CDR3 protein: CAISPGGWNTEAFF. The CDR3 coding sequence is TGTGCCATCAGTCCAGGGGGCTGGAACACTGAAGCTTTCTTT.

This clonotype has a count of ten or more. V and J are TRBV12-5 and TRBJ1-1, with D unclear. V was cut by 4 bases and J by 6 bases, with 9 bases left in between. Germline V CDR1 and CDR2: LGHNT, FRNRAP. CDR3 length: 12 residues. The CDR3 region is CASGSPYPEAFF. In nucleotides, the CDR3 is TGTGCTAGTGGTTCACCTTATCCTGAAGCTTTCTTT.

The gene calls are TRBV4-3 and TRBJ1-4; TRBD1 matches 9 bases. Germline CDR1 is LGHNA and CDR2 is YSLEER. CDR3 length: 16 residues. Germline trimming cut 0 bases from V and 7 bases from J; bases unmatched to any gene: 6. For the CDR3, the DNA is TGCGCCAGCAGCCAAGATCCCGGGACAGGGTTTGAAAAACTGTTTTTT. This gives the protein CASSQDPGTGFEKLFF.

There are a few counts of this clonotype. This chain connects TRBV7-3 to TRBJ1-5; D perhaps matches TRBD1 (6 bases). There are 22 residues in the CDR3. V lost 5 bases to trimming and J lost 3 bases, with 35 bases between them. Germline V gene data show CDR1 as SGHTA and CDR2 as FQGTGA. CDR3 sequence (DNA): TGTGCCAGCAGCCTCAGGTCCCCAGGGACAATTATTATTAAGACGAACAATCAGCCCCAGCATTTT. Its translation: CASSLRSPGTIIIKTNNQPQHF.

This clonotype was counted between two and nine times. The chain joins TRBV3-2 to TRBJ2-1; the DNA was not compared with TRBD1, the D call given in the table. TRBV3-2 represents a pseudogene. The CDR3 is 16 amino acids. The CDR3 nucleotides are TGTGCCAGCAGCTTTAGGGGCAGTAGCTCCTACAATGAGCAGTTCTTC. This sequence encodes CASSFRGSSSYNEQFF.

This clonotype was picked up many times. The CDR3 sequence is CASSYGGIEFF. The CDR3, as DNA: TGTGCCAGCAGCTACGGGGGGATAGAGTTCTTC. The J gene is TRBJ2-1, the V gene TRBV7-2; TRBD2 agrees at 7 bases. The CDR3 has 11 amino acids. Germline V gene lookup returns CDR1 SGHTA and CDR2 FQGNSA. The V segment lost 4 bases and the J segment 14 bases; nucleotides outside the gene matches: 5.

Concerning this clonotype itself: The junction does not match germline at one end; this may be a read error. The J gene is TRBJ2-7, the V gene TRBV6-9; a weak D match, TRBD2 (5 bases). CDR1 and CDR2 (germline): MNHGY, SVAAGI. The CDR3 consists of 14 residues. This CDR3 reads CAGSYGPGSYEQYF. The CDR3 DNA is TGTGCCGGCAGTTACGGTCCGGGGTCCTACGAGCAGTACTTC.

This clonotype has at least ten counts. The chain is built from TRBV28 and TRBJ2-3; 11 nucleotides match TRBD2. The CDR3 is made up of 16 amino acids. Germline-derived CDR1 and CDR2 are MDHEN and SYDVKM. The V gene end was trimmed by 8 bases and the J gene end by 4 bases; junction bases not matched to a gene: 11. This CDR3 is CASGYSGRAAADTQYF. Here the CDR3 DNA reads TGTGCCAGCGGGTATAGCGGGAGGGCCGCAGCAGATACGCAGTATTTT.

This clonotype was seen repeatedly, ten times or more. CDR3 loop: CASSWTDYNEQFF. In nucleotides, the CDR3 is TGTGCCAGCAGCTGGACAGACTACAATGAGCAGTTCTTC. This chain uses TRBV11-1 with TRBJ2-1, with D perhaps TRBD1 (6 bases). In germline, CDR1 is SGHAT, CDR2 FQDESV (reference sequence). Trimming stripped 4 bases from V and 3 bases from J, with 7 bases between. The CDR3 sequence is 13 residues long. Complete variable domain (other parts from reference TRBV11-1 and TRBJ2-1): EAEVAQSPRYKITEKSQAVAFWCDPISGHATLYWYRQILGQGPELLVQFQDESVVDDSQLPKDRFSAERLKGVDSTLKIQPAELGDSAMYLCASSWTDYNEQFFGPGTRLTVL.